This T cell receptor beta chain was captured by sequencing in a study of T cell responses to AZD1222 COVID-19 vaccine. This clone has just a few counts. From germline, CDR1 is PRHDT and CDR2 FYEKMQ (reference sequence). V was cut by 2 bases and J by 2 bases, with 5 bases left in between. The CDR3 loop spans 13 amino acids. Sequencing was performed with immunoSEQ multiplex PCR; in TCRdb, only in-frame clones are kept and a portion is missing. The data contain just under 150,000 clones, 86% of them singletons. The chain has TRBV13 and TRBJ2-3; D unresolved. The specimen comprised peripheral blood, sampled 28 days after the second AZD1222 dose. The sequence derives from an adult who received the AZD1222 COVID-19 vaccine. CDR3 bases: TGTGCCAGCAGCTTATACTCCACAGATACGCAGTATTTT. The encoded protein is CASSLYSTDTQYF.